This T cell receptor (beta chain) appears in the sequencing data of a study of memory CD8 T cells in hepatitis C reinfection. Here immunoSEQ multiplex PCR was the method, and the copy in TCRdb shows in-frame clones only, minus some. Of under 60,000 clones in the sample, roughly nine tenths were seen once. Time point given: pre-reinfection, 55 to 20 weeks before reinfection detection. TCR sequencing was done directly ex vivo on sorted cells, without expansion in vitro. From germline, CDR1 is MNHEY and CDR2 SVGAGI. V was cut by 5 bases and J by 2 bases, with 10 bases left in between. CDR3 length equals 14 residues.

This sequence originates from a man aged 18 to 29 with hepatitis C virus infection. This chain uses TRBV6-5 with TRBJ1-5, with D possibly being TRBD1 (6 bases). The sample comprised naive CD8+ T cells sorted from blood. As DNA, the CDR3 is TGTGCCAGCAGTGAGGCAGGGGGCAATCAGCCCCAGCATTTT. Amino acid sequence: CASSEAGGNQPQHF.